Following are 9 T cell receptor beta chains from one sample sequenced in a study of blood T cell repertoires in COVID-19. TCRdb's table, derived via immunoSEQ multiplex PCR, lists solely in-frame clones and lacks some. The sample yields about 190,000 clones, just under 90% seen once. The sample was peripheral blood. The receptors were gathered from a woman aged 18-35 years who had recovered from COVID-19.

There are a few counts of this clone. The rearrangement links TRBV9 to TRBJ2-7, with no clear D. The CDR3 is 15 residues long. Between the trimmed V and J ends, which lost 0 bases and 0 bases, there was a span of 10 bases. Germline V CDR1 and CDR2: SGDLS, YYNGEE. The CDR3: CASSVELGDSYEQYF. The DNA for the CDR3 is TGTGCCAGCAGCGTAGAATTGGGCGACTCCTACGAGCAGTACTTC.

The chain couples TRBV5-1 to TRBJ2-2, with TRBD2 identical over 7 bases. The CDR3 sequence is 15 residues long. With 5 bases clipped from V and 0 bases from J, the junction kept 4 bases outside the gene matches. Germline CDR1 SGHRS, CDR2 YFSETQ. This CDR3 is CASRPTSSNTGELFF. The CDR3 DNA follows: TGCGCCAGCAGACCGACTAGCTCGAACACCGGGGAGCTGTTTTTT.

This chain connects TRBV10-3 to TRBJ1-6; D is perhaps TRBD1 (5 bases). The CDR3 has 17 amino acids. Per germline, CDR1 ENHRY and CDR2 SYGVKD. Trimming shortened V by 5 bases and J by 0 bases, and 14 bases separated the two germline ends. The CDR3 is CAISIRQSSSYNSPLHF. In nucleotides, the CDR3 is TGTGCCATCAGTATTAGACAGAGCAGCTCCTATAATTCACCCCTCCACTTT.

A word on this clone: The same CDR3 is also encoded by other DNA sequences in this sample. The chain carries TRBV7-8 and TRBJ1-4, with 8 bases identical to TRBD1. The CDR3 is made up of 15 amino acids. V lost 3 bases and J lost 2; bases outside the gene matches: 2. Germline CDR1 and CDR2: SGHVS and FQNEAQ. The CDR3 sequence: CASSFSGGTNEKLFF. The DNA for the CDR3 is TGTGCCAGCAGCTTCTCAGGGGGCACTAATGAAAAACTGTTTTTT. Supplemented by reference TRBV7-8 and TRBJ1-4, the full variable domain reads GAGVSQSPRYKVAKRGQDVALRCDPISGHVSLFWYQQALGQGPEFLTYFQNEAQLDKSGLPSDRFFAERPEGSVSTLKIQRTQQEDSAVYLCASSFSGGTNEKLFFGSGTQLSVL.

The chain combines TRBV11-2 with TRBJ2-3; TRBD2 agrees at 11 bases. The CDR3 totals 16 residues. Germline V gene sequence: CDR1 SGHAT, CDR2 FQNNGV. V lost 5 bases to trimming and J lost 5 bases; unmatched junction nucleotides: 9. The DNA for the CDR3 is TGTGCCAGCAGCCTCGGTCTAGCGGGAGGACGAGATACGCAGTATTTT. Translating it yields CASSLGLAGGRDTQYF.

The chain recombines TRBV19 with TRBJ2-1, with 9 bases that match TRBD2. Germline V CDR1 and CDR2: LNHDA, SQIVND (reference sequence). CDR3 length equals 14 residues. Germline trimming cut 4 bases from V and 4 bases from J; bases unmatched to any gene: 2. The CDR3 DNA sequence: TGTGCCAGTAGTAGTAGCGGGGGATACAATGAGCAGTTCTTC. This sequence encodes CASSSSGGYNEQFF.

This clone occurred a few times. Here the CDR3 DNA reads TGTGCCTGGGCGAGGATACGGAACACTGAAGCTTTCTTT. It specifies CAWARIRNTEAFF. V and J are TRBV30 and TRBJ1-1, with no clear D. The germline gives CDR1 GTSNPN, CDR2 SVGIG (reference sequence). There are 13 residues in the CDR3. V was clipped by 5 bases and J by 1 base, with 11 bases between them.

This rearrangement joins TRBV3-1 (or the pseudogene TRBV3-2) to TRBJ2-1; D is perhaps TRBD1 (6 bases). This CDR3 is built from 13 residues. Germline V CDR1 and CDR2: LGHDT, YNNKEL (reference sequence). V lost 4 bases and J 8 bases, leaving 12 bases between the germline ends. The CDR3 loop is CASSLRGVDEQFF. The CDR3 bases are TGTGCCAGCAGCCTCAGGGGTGTCGATGAGCAGTTCTTC.

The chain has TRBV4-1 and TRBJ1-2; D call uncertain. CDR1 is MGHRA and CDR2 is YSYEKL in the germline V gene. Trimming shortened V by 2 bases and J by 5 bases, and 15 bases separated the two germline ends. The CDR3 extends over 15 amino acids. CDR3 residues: CASSQLSGGSYGYTF. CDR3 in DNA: TGCGCCAGCAGCCAACTTTCGGGAGGGTCATATGGCTACACCTTC.